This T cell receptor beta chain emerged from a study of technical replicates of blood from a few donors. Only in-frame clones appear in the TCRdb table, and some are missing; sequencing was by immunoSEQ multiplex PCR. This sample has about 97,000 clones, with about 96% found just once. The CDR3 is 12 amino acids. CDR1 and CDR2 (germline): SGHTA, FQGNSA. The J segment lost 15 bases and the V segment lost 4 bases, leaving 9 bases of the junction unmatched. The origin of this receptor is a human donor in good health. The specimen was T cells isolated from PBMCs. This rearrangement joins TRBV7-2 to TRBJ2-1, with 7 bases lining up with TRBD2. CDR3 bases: TGTGCCAGCAGCTCTCAAGCGGGGCGGGCGTTCTTC. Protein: CASSSQAGRAFF.